This TCR beta chain was profiled in a study of OX40 agonist ivuxolimab in advanced cancers. Findings and caveats of the study: In a subset of nonresponders, normalized T-cell clonal expansion was also low.

Repertoires were generated with immunoSEQ multiplex PCR, while TCRdb's copy carries only in-frame clones and drops some. The repertoire has 53,000 or so clones, roughly 93% of them found once; the top ten carry 18%. Looked up from germline, CDR1 is SGHRS and CDR2 is YFSETQ. Trimming stripped 0 bases from V and 5 bases from J, with 12 bases between. The CDR3 extends over 14 amino acids. Details on this clone: Its antigen remains unidentified.

Specimen: CD4+ or CD8+ T cells sorted from blood, collected in a trial of the OX40 agonist ivuxolimab. This receptor was identified in an adult with an advanced solid tumor such as melanoma, head and neck, liver or kidney cancer. The V and J genes are TRBV5-1 and TRBJ2-7, with D perhaps TRBD1 or TRBD2 (5 bases each). The CDR3 bases are TGCGCCAGCAGCTTGGCCGTGAGGGGCCACGAGCAGTACTTC. The encoded protein is CASSLAVRGHEQYF.